The next 23 T cell receptor beta chains were all read from a single sample in a study of T-cell memory formation after mild COVID-19. MiXCR was run by TCRdb on the 5' RACE reads, yielding one entry per CDR3 protein. Among approximately 580,000 distinct CDR3 sequences, roughly 20% were seen once, and the ten largest hold under 15%. Sequencing was performed on PBMCs or a T cell subset sorted from them (not recorded which). Every receptor here comes from an adult woman who had mild COVID-19 (a few samples of this study predate the infection). Cell type and time point are not known.

This chain joins TRBV7-9 and TRBJ2-1; possibly TRBD1 or TRBD2 for D (5 bases each). Germline V lookup: CDR1 SEHNR, CDR2 FQNEAQ (reference sequence). The CDR3 is 13 amino acids. Trimming pared 11 bases from V and 6 bases from J, leaving 17 bases between. CDR3 residues: CADKKGTGNEQFF. The CDR3 nucleotides are TGTGCCGACAAGAAAGGGACGGGCAATGAGCAGTTCTTC.

The rearrangement joins TRBV24-1 to TRBJ2-5, with D possibly matching TRBD1 (6 bases). In germline, CDR1 is KGHDR, CDR2 SFDVKD. This CDR3 is built from 13 residues. The V end lost 7 bases, the J end lost 4 bases, and 12 bases lay between the germline ends. The DNA for the CDR3 is TGTGCCACCAGGGGCAGGGGCGGAGAGACCCAGTACTTC. Encoded protein: CATRGRGGETQYF.

This clonotype occurred many times. The chain uses TRBV24-1 and TRBJ2-3; the D gene is possibly TRBD2 (6 bases). The V end was cut by 2 bases, the J end by 3 bases, with 11 bases between. Germline V gene sequence: CDR1 KGHDR, CDR2 SFDVKD. The CDR3 contains 15 residues. Here the CDR3 reads CATSDSGVRTDTQYF. The CDR3 DNA is TGTGCCACCAGTGATTCGGGGGTTAGGACAGATACGCAGTATTTT.

The chain is built from TRBV2 and TRBJ1-2; D perhaps matches TRBD1 (6 bases). Between the trimmed V and J ends, which lost 5 bases and 4 bases, there was a span of 11 bases. The germline CDR1 and CDR2 sequences are SNHLY and FYNNEI. The CDR3 has 13 amino acids. The CDR3 region has the DNA TGTGCCAGCAGTCAGGGGTCAGGCTATGGCTACACCTTC. Amino acid sequence: CASSQGSGYGYTF.

The chain joins TRBV18 to TRBJ2-1, with 8 bases matching TRBD1. With V trimmed by 6 bases and J by 3 bases, 7 bases remained unmatched. This CDR3 contains 15 residues. Germline V gene sequence: CDR1 KGHSH, CDR2 LQKENI. The CDR3 coding sequence is TGTGCCAGCTCTCAACAGGGGGTTCTCTACAATGAGCAGTTCTTC. This gives the protein CASSQQGVLYNEQFF.

The chain is built from TRBV7-2 and TRBJ2-7; no clear D. V gave up 7 bases and J gave up 2 bases, with 9 bases separating them. The CDR3 contains 12 residues. Germline CDR1 reads SGHTA; CDR2 reads FQGNSA. CDR3 residues: CASTFGAYEQYF. CDR3 sequence (DNA): TGTGCCAGCACCTTTGGGGCCTACGAGCAGTACTTC.

Only a few counts were recorded for this clonotype. The chain employs TRBV6-2 or TRBV6-3 and TRBJ2-1, with 8 bases fitting TRBD2. The CDR3 extends over 14 amino acids. Germline lookup yields CDR1 MNHEY and CDR2 SVGEGT. With V trimmed by 7 bases and J by 6 bases, 8 bases remained unmatched. The CDR3 here is CASTSGLASNEQFF. The CDR3 bases are TGTGCCAGCACTTCTGGACTAGCATCCAATGAGCAGTTCTTC.

This chain connects TRBV30 to TRBJ1-1; TRBD1 might be the D (5 bases). Trimming removed 0 bases at V and 1 base at J, with 9 bases between. This CDR3 contains 14 residues. Germline V lookup: CDR1 GTSNPN, CDR2 SVGIG (reference sequence). The CDR3 spells CAWSVTQENTEAFF. CDR3 DNA: TGTGCCTGGAGTGTAACACAGGAGAACACTGAAGCTTTCTTT.

Ten or more counts support this clonotype. The chain joins TRBV24-1 to TRBJ2-1; no clear D. V was trimmed by 2 bases and J by 10 bases, leaving 20 bases between them. The CDR3 spans 16 residues. In germline, CDR1 is KGHDR, CDR2 SFDVKD. The CDR3 spells CATSDSRAAGMVEQFF. The CDR3 coding sequence is TGTGCCACCAGTGATTCCCGGGCGGCCGGAATGGTCGAGCAGTTCTTC.

This clonotype has a handful of counts. This rearrangement joins TRBV3-1 to TRBJ1-6, with D perhaps matching TRBD1 (5 bases). Trimming removed 1 base at V and 6 bases at J, with 10 bases between. Germline V CDR1 and CDR2: LGHDT, YNNKEL (reference sequence). The CDR3 extends over 15 amino acids. The CDR3 DNA is TGTGCCAGCAGCCAAGGAAGGGGAGTTAATTCACCCCTCCACTTT. It specifies CASSQGRGVNSPLHF.

The rearrangement links TRBV7-3 to TRBJ2-1; 9 bases match TRBD1. V shed 5 bases and J 5 bases; nucleotides not matched to a gene: 10. The CDR3 loop spans 16 amino acids. CDR1 SGHTA and CDR2 FQGTGA come from the germline V gene. The chain's CDR3 is CASSPRIGTGNNEQFF. The DNA of the CDR3 is TGTGCCAGCAGCCCCCGGATCGGGACAGGGAACAATGAGCAGTTCTTC. Looking up the rest from reference TRBV7-3 and TRBJ2-1 gives the full variable domain: GAGVSQTPSNKVTEKGKYVELRCDPISGHTALYWYRQSLGQGPEFLIYFQGTGAADDSGLPNDRFFAVRPEGSVSTLKIQRTERGDSAVYLCASSPRIGTGNNEQFFGPGTRLTVL.

In DNA form, the CDR3 reads TGTGCCAGCAGGACCGGACTAGCGGGAACCGGGGAGACCCAGTACTTC. It is translated as CASRTGLAGTGETQYF. The V call is TRBV12-3 or TRBV12-4, the J call TRBJ2-5; 12 bases align to TRBD2. The CDR3 is made up of 16 amino acids. After removal of 6 bases from V and 5 bases from J, the junction contained 10 bases not matched to a gene.

The CDR3: CASSTGTGDQPQHF. Here the CDR3 DNA reads TGTGCCAGCAGTACCGGGACAGGGGACCAGCCCCAGCATTTT. The chain combines TRBV6-6 with TRBJ1-5; 10 positions match TRBD1. There are 14 residues in the CDR3. Germline V CDR1 and CDR2: MNHNY, SVGAGI (reference sequence). The junction had 5 bases not matched to a gene; V was cut back by 5 bases and J by 7 bases.

This clonotype came up a few times. J is TRBJ1-1 and V is TRBV19, with D possibly being TRBD1 (5 bases). V lost 5 bases to trimming and J lost 1 base, with 11 bases between them. The length of the CDR3 is 14 residues. CDR1 and CDR2 (germline): LNHDA, SQIVND (reference sequence). This CDR3 reads CASSLFTGNTEAFF. CDR3 DNA: TGTGCCAGTAGTTTATTCACAGGGAACACTGAAGCTTTCTTT.

Only a few counts were recorded for this clonotype. The chain links TRBV25-1 to TRBJ2-1; 8 bases align to TRBD2. The CDR3 runs 17 residues. V lost 2 bases to trimming and J lost 6 bases; unmatched junction nucleotides: 12. The V gene's germline CDR1 is MGHDK and CDR2 SYGVNS. The CDR3 nucleotides read TGTGCCAGCAGTGAAATCGGGGCGGGGGGCCATGTCAATGAGCAGTTCTTC. Residues: CASSEIGAGGHVNEQFF.

The table lists this clonotype with a few counts. This chain connects TRBV5-6 to TRBJ2-7; D unclear. Germline lookup yields CDR1 SGHDT and CDR2 YYEEEE. This CDR3 has 13 amino acids. V was pared by 4 bases and J by 5 bases, with 13 bases between. The DNA of the CDR3 is TGTGCCAGCAGCCCCTTTAACAAAGACGAGCAGTACTTC. Encoded protein: CASSPFNKDEQYF.

This clonotype was detected ten times or more. The chain carries TRBV5-1 and TRBJ1-1, with D perhaps matching TRBD1 (6 bases). The CDR3 length is 15 residues. V dropped 1 base and J dropped 1 base, with 11 bases sitting between them. In germline, CDR1 is SGHRS, CDR2 YFSETQ. CDR3 protein: CASSLRAGENTEAFF. For the CDR3, the DNA is TGCGCCAGCAGCTTGCGGGCAGGGGAGAACACTGAAGCTTTCTTT.

This clonotype was counted at least ten times. V gene TRBV7-9 combines with J gene TRBJ2-7, with D perhaps TRBD1 (6 bases). The V end lost 5 bases, the J end lost 0 bases, and 11 bases lay between the germline ends. The CDR3 extends over 14 amino acids. Germline V gene lookup returns CDR1 SEHNR and CDR2 FQNEAQ (reference sequence). The CDR3 DNA sequence: TGTGCCAGCAGCCCGACAGGTCCCTCCTACGAGCAGTACTTC. Amino acids: CASSPTGPSYEQYF. Variable domain in full (rest from reference TRBV7-9 and TRBJ2-7): DTGVSQNPRHKITKRGQNVTFRCDPISEHNRLYWYRQTLGQGPEFLTYFQNEAQLEKSRLLSDRFSAERPKGSFSTLEIQRTEQGDSAMYLCASSPTGPSYEQYFGPGTRLTVT.

This chain uses TRBV5-5 with TRBJ1-1; 8 nucleotides line up with TRBD1. This CDR3 contains 16 residues. V shed 3 bases, J shed 1 base, and the junction held 8 bases outside the gene matches. The germline V gene encodes CDR1 SGHKS and CDR2 YYEKEE (reference sequence). CDR3 DNA sequence: TGTGCCAGCAGCTCGTACAGGGGGGTCGGGAACACTGAAGCTTTCTTT. Protein: CASSSYRGVGNTEAFF.

The chain joins TRBV6-6 to TRBJ1-4; D may be TRBD1 (5 bases). The length of the CDR3 is 13 residues. CDR1 is MNHNY and CDR2 is SVGAGI in the germline V gene (reference sequence). V was shortened by 7 bases and J by 7 bases, with 13 bases between the two germline ends. This CDR3 is CASMRQGGEKLFF. Here the CDR3 DNA reads TGTGCCAGCATGCGGCAGGGTGGTGAAAAACTGTTTTTT.

This chain links TRBV5-1 with TRBJ2-2; 9 bases are shared with TRBD2. The CDR3 totals 16 residues. Germline V gives CDR1 SGHRS, CDR2 YFSETQ. J was trimmed by 4 bases and V by 3 bases; bases with no gene match: 7. The CDR3 region is CASSSAGAGGTGELFF. The CDR3 region has the DNA TGCGCCAGCAGCTCTGCCGGAGCGGGAGGCACCGGGGAGCTGTTTTTT.

The V and J genes are TRBV4-2 and TRBJ2-7, with TRBD2 matching 7 bases. The V and J ends lost 1 base and 5 bases, in that order; junction bases with no gene match: 17. The CDR3 extends over 18 amino acids. The germline V gene has CDR1 LGHNA and CDR2 YNFKEQ. The CDR3 is CASSQVGGSRERRDEQYF. Written as DNA, the CDR3 is TGTGCCAGCAGCCAAGTAGGTGGTTCGCGGGAGAGGAGGGACGAGCAGTACTTC.

The chain uses TRBV5-6 and TRBJ2-2, with D possibly being TRBD2 (5 bases). Germline lookup yields CDR1 SGHDT and CDR2 YYEEEE. Trimming cost V 4 bases and J 2 bases, with 9 bases left between them. This CDR3 spans 14 amino acids. The CDR3 region has the DNA TGTGCCAGCAGCCCGGACTCTAACACCGGGGAGCTGTTTTTT. Protein sequence: CASSPDSNTGELFF.